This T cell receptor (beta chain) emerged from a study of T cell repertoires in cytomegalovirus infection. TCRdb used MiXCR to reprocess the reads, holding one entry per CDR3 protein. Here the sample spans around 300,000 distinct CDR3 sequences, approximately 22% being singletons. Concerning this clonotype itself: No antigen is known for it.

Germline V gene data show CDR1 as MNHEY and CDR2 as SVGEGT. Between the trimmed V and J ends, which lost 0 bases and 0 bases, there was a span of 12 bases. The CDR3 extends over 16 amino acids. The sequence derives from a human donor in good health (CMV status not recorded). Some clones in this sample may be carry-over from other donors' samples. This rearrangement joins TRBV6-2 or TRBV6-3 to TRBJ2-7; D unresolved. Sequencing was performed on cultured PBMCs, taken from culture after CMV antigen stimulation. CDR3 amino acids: CASSYSTAVLSYEQYF. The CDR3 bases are TGTGCCAGCAGTTACTCCACGGCGGTTCTCTCCTACGAGCAGTACTTC.